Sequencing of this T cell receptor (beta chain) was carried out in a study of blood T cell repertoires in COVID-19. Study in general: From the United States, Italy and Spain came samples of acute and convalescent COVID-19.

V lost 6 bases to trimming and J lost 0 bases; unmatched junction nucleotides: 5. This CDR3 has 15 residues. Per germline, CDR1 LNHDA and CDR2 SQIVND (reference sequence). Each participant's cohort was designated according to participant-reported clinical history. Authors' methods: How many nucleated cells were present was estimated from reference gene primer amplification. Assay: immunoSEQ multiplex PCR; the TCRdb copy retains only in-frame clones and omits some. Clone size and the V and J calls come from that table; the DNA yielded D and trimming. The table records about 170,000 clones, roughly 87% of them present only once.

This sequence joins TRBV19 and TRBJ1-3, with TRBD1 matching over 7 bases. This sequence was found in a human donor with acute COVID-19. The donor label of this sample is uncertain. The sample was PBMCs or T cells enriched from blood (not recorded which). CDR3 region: CASRRQGNSGNTIYF. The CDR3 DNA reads TGTGCCAGTAGAAGACAGGGCAACTCTGGAAACACCATATATTTT.